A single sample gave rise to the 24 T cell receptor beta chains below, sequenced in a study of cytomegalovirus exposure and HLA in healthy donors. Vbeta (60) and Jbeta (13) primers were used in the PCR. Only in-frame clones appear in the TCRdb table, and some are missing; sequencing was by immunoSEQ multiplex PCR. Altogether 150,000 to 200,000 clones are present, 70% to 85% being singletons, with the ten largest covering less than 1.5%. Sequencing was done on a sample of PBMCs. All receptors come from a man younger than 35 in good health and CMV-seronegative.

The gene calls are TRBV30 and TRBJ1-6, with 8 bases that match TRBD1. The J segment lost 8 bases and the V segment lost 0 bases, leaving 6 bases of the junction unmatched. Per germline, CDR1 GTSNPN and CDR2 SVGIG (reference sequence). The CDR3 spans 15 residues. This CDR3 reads CAWSVLGTGDSPLHF. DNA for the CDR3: TGTGCCTGGAGTGTACTGGGGACAGGAGATTCACCCCTCCACTTT.

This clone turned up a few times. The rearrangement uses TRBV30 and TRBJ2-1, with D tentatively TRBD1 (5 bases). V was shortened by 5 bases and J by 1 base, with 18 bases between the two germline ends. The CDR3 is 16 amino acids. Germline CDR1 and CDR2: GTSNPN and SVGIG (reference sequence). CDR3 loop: CAWALATALSYNEQFF. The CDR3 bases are TGTGCCTGGGCCCTGGCGACAGCACTATCCTACAATGAGCAGTTCTTC.

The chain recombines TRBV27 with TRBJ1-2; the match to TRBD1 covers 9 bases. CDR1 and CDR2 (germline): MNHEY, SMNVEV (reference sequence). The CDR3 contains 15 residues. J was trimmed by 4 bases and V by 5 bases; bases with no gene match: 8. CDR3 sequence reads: CASSPPGTGSYGYTF. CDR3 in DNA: TGTGCCAGCAGTCCACCCGGGACAGGGTCCTATGGCTACACCTTC.

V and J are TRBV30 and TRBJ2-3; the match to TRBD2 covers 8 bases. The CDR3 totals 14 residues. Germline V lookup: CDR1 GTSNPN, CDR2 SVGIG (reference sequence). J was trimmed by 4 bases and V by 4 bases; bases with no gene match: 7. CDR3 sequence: CAWTSGRVADTQYF. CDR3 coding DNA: TGTGCCTGGACTTCCGGGAGGGTCGCAGATACGCAGTATTTT.

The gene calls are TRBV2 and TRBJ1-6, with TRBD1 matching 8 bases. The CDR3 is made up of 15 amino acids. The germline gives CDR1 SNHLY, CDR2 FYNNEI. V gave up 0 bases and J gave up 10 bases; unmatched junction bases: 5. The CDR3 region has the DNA TGTGCCAGCAGTGAAGCGCAGGGGGCACGGTCACCCCTCCACTTT. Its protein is CASSEAQGARSPLHF.

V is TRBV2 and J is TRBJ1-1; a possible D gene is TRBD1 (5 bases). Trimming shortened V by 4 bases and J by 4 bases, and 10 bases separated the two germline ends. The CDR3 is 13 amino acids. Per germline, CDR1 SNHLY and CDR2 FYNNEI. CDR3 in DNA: TGTGCCAGCAGTGGGGGGGTCGGCACTGAAGCTTTCTTT. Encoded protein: CASSGGVGTEAFF. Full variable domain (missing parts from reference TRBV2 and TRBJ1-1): EPEVTQTPSHQVTQMGQEVILRCVPISNHLYFYWYRQILGQKVEFLVSFYNNEISEKSEIFDDQFSVERPDGSNFTLKIRSTKLEDSAMYFCASSGGVGTEAFFGQGTRLTVV.

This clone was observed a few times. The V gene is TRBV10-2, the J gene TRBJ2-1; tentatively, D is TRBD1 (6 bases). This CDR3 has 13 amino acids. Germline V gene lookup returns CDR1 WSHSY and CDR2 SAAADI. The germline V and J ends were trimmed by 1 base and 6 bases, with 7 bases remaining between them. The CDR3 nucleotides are TGCGCCAGCAGTGAGTACAGGGCCAATGAGCAGTTCTTC. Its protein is CASSEYRANEQFF.

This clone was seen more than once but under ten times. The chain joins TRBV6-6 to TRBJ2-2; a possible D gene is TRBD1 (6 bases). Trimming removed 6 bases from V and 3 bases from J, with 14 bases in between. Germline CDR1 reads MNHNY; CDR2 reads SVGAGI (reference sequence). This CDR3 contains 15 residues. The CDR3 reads CASRHEGQDTGELFF. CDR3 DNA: TGTGCCAGCAGGCATGAGGGACAAGACACCGGGGAGCTGTTTTTT.

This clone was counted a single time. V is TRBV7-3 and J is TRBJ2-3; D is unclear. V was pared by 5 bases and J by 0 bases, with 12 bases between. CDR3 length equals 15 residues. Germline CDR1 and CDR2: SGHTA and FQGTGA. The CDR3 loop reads CASSPYRTSTDTQYF. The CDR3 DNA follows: TGTGCCAGCAGCCCCTACAGAACTAGCACAGATACGCAGTATTTT.

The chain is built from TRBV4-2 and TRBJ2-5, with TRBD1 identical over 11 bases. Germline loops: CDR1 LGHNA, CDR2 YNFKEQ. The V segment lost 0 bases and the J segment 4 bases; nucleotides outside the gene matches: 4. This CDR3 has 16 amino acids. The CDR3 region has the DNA TGTGCCAGCAGCCAAGATGAGGGACAGGGGGGAGAGACCCAGTACTTC. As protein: CASSQDEGQGGETQYF.

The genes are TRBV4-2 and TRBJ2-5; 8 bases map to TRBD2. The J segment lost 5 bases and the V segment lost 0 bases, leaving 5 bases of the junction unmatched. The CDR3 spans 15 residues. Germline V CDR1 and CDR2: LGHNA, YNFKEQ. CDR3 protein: CASSQDGGGRETQYF. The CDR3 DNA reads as TGTGCCAGCAGCCAAGACGGGGGGGGCCGGGAGACCCAGTACTTC.

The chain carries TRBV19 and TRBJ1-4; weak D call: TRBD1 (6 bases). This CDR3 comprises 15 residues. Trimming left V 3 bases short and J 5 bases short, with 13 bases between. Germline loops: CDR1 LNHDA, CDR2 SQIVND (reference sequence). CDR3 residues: CASSMIGGANEKLFF. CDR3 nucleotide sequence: TGTGCCAGTAGTATGATCGGGGGGGCGAATGAAAAACTGTTTTTT.

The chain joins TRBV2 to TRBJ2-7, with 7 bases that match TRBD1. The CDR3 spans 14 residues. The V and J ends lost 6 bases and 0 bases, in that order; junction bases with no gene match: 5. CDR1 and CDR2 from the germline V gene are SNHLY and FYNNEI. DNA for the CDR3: TGTGCCAGCAGGGGGTGGGACAGCTCCTACGAGCAGTACTTC. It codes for CASRGWDSSYEQYF.

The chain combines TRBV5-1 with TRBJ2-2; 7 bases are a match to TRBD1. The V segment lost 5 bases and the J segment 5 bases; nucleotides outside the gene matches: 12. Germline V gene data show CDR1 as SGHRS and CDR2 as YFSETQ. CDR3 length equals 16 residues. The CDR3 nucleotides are TGCGCCAGCAGTTTCCCTCTGACAGGGTGGACCGGGGAGCTGTTTTTT. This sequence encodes CASSFPLTGWTGELFF.

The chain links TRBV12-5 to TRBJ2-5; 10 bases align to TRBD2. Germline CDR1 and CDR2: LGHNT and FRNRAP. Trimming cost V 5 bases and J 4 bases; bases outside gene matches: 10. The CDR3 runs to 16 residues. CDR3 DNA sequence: TGTGCTAGTGGTCTCCCGGGGGTAGCGGGAGGAGAGACCCAGTACTTC. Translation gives CASGLPGVAGGETQYF.

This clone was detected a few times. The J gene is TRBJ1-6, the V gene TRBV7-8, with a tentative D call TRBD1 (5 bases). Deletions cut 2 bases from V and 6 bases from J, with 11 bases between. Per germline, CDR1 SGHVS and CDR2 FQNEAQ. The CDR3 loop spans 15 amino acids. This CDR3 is CASSLQGQGNSPLHF. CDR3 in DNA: TGTGCCAGCAGCTTACAGGGCCAGGGTAATTCACCCCTCCACTTT.

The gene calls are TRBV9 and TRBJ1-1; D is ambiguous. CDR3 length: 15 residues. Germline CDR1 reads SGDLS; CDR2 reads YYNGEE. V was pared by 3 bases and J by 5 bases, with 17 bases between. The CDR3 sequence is CASSEKGGERTEAFF. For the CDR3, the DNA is TGTGCCAGCAGCGAAAAAGGCGGGGAGAGGACTGAAGCTTTCTTT.

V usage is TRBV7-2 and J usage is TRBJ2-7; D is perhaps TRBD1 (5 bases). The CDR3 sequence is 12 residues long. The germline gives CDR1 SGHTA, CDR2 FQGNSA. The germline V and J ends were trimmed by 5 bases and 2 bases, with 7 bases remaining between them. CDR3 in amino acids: CASSDRAYEQYF. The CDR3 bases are TGTGCCAGCAGCGACAGAGCCTACGAGCAGTACTTC.

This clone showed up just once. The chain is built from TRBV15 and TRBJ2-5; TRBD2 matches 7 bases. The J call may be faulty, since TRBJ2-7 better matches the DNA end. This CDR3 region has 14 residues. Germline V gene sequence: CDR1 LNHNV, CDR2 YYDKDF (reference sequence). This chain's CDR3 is CATREGEGRREQYF. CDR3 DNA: TGTGCCACCAGAGAAGGGGAGGGCCGACGCGAGCAGTACTTC.

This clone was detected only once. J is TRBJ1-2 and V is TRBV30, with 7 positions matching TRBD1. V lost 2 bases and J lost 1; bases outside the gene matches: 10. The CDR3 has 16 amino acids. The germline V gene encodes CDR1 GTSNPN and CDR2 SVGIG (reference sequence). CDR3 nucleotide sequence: TGTGCCTGGAGTAGGCGACAGGGCACAATTAACTATGGCTACACCTTC. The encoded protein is CAWSRRQGTINYGYTF.

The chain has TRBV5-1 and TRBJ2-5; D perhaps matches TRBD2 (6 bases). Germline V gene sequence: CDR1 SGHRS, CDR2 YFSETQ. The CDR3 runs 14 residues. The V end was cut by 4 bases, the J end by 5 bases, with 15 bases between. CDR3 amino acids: CASSPPWGRETQYF. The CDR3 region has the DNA TGCGCCAGCAGCCCCCCGTGGGGGAGGGAGACCCAGTACTTC.

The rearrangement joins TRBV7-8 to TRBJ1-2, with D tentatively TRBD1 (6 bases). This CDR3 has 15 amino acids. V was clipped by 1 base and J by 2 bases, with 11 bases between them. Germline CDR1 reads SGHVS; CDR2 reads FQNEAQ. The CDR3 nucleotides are TGTGCCAGCAGCTTAGATGGTCAGGGGAACTATGGCTACACCTTC. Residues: CASSLDGQGNYGYTF.

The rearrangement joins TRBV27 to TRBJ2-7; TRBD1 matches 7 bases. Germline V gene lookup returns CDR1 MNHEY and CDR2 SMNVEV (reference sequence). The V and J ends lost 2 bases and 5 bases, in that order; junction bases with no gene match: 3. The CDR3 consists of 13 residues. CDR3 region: CASSLNRGNEQYF. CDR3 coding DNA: TGTGCCAGCAGTTTAAACAGGGGTAACGAGCAGTACTTC.

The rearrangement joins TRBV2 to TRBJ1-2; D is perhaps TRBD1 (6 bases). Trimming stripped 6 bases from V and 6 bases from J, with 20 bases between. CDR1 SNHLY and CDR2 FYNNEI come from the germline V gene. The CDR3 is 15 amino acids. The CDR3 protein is CASSPTKDRPNGYTF. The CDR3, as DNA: TGTGCCAGCAGCCCAACCAAGGACAGACCAAATGGCTACACCTTC.